One sample yielded the 17 T cell receptor beta chains listed below, sequenced in a study of PD-1 blockade in classical Hodgkin lymphoma. Each patient's relapse followed autologous stem cell transplantation, and brentuximab vedotin exposure varied. TCRdb keeps only in-frame clones here, not all; method: immunoSEQ multiplex PCR. This sample carries 60,000 to 65,000 clones, approximately 89% of them seen once, and the ten largest clones take under 15%. This specimen was peripheral blood mononuclear cells (PBMCs), taken at baseline. These receptors all come from a human donor with classical Hodgkin lymphoma.

This chain uses TRBV4-1 with TRBJ1-1; TRBD1 is a possible D gene (5 bases). The CDR3 runs 16 residues. V dropped 3 bases and J dropped 5 bases, with 19 bases sitting between them. CDR1 MGHRA and CDR2 YSYEKL come from the germline V gene. The CDR3 protein is CASSHDGRARGTEAFF. The CDR3 DNA reads as TGCGCCAGCAGCCATGACGGTCGCGCTAGGGGTACTGAAGCTTTCTTT.

The table lists this clone with a count of one. V gene TRBV2 combines with J gene TRBJ2-5; D remains ambiguous. The CDR3 runs 14 residues. CDR1 is SNHLY and CDR2 is FYNNEI in the germline V gene. The ends were cut back, 6 bases at V and 9 bases at J, with 20 bases in the middle. The CDR3 DNA is TGTGCCAGCAGGCCGACTTGGAATAGTGAGGCCCAGTACTTC. Protein product: CASRPTWNSEAQYF. Filled out from reference TRBV2 and TRBJ2-5, the complete variable domain reads EPEVTQTPSHQVTQMGQEVILRCVPISNHLYFYWYRQILGQKVEFLVSFYNNEISEKSEIFDDQFSVERPDGSNFTLKIRSTKLEDSAMYFCASRPTWNSEAQYFGPGTRLLVL.

The J gene is TRBJ2-7, the V gene TRBV9, with a tentative D call TRBD2 (6 bases). The CDR3 is 14 amino acids. The V gene's germline CDR1 is SGDLS and CDR2 YYNGEE. Deletions cut 2 bases from V and 2 bases from J, with 11 bases between. CDR3 region: CASSVGDSAYEQYF. CDR3 DNA: TGTGCCAGCAGCGTGGGGGACTCCGCCTACGAGCAGTACTTC.

The CDR3 loop is CASSLSGSRAQYF. As DNA, the CDR3 is TGTGCCAGCAGTTTATCCGGATCACGGGCGCAGTATTTT. The J gene is TRBJ2-3, the V gene TRBV27, with D hard to call. The germline gives CDR1 MNHEY, CDR2 SMNVEV (reference sequence). Between the trimmed V and J ends, which lost 0 bases and 10 bases, there was a span of 11 bases. The CDR3 has 13 residues.

V gene TRBV6-5 combines with J gene TRBJ2-3, with D tentatively TRBD1 or TRBD2 (5 bases each). Trimming removed 2 bases from V and 1 base from J, with 10 bases in between. This CDR3 has 15 amino acids. Germline V gene lookup returns CDR1 MNHEY and CDR2 SVGAGI. CDR3 loop: CASSYGGVGTDTQYF. CDR3 nucleotides: TGTGCCAGCAGTTACGGGGGTGTCGGCACAGATACGCAGTATTTT.

As regards this clone: A much more abundant neighbour one base away suggests this may be a read error. The chain employs TRBV27 and TRBJ1-6; no definite D call. CDR3 size: 16 residues. In germline, CDR1 is MNHEY, CDR2 SMNVEV (reference sequence). V was trimmed by 1 base and J by 14 bases, leaving 21 bases between them. For the CDR3, the DNA is TGTGCCAGCAGTTTATTCAGTTGGAGCCCCCTAGGGTCCCTCCACTTT. As protein: CASSLFSWSPLGSLHF.

This rearrangement joins TRBV28 to TRBJ2-1; the D is unclear. The CDR3 runs to 13 residues. In germline, CDR1 is MDHEN, CDR2 SYDVKM. V dropped 1 base and J dropped 1 base, with 2 bases sitting between them. CDR3 loop: CASSLFSYNEQFF. The CDR3 DNA follows: TGTGCCAGCAGTTTATTTTCCTACAATGAGCAGTTCTTC.

The chain links TRBV5-6 to TRBJ1-2; 9 positions match TRBD1. The CDR3 extends over 15 amino acids. With 2 bases clipped from V and 8 bases from J, the junction kept 10 bases outside the gene matches. Germline V lookup: CDR1 SGHDT, CDR2 YYEEEE. CDR3 nucleotide sequence: TGTGCCAGCAGCTTACGTCCCGGGACAGGGATCGGCTACACCTTC. As protein: CASSLRPGTGIGYTF.

The V and J genes are TRBV6-5 and TRBJ2-1; D possibly corresponds to TRBD2 (6 bases). Trimming shortened V by 7 bases and J by 7 bases, and 11 bases separated the two germline ends. The CDR3 is made up of 12 amino acids. The germline gives CDR1 MNHEY, CDR2 SVGAGI. The CDR3 is CASTGTGNEQFF. The CDR3, as DNA: TGTGCCAGCACTGGGACTGGGAATGAGCAGTTCTTC.

This rearrangement joins TRBV5-4 to TRBJ2-7; no clear D gene. V shed 5 bases and J shed 0 bases, with 12 bases lying between them. The germline V gene encodes CDR1 SGHNT and CDR2 YYREEE (reference sequence). The length of the CDR3 is 14 residues. CDR3 loop: CASRSGPGSYEQYF. In DNA, the CDR3 is TGTGCCAGCAGATCCGGACCGGGCTCCTACGAGCAGTACTTC.

This chain links TRBV27 with TRBJ1-3; D gene uncertain. The V and J ends lost 4 bases and 4 bases respectively, with 14 bases between them. CDR3 size: 15 residues. The germline V gene has CDR1 MNHEY and CDR2 SMNVEV (reference sequence). CDR3 residues: CASSSRLNLGNTIYF. In DNA form, the CDR3 reads TGTGCCAGCAGTTCCCGACTTAACCTGGGAAACACCATATATTTT.

The chain is built from TRBV30 and TRBJ1-1; D uncertain. The CDR3 length is 14 residues. Trimming stripped 1 base from V and 5 bases from J, with 14 bases between. Germline lookup yields CDR1 GTSNPN and CDR2 SVGIG (reference sequence). The CDR3 sequence is CAWSGATLGTEAFF. CDR3 in DNA: TGTGCCTGGAGTGGGGCTACCTTGGGGACTGAAGCTTTCTTT.

V is TRBV28 and J is TRBJ1-1; D gene uncertain. Germline assignment: CDR1 MDHEN and CDR2 SYDVKM. V was shortened by 3 bases and J by 1 base, with 6 bases between the two germline ends. The length of the CDR3 is 13 residues. The CDR3 DNA follows: TGTGCCAGCAGTTTTGTGCAGAACACTGAAGCTTTCTTT. This gives the protein CASSFVQNTEAFF.

This chain joins TRBV7-8 and TRBJ1-2; 8 nucleotides agree with TRBD1. The CDR3 is made up of 17 amino acids. CDR1 is SGHVS, CDR2 FQNEAQ, per germline. V was pared by 2 bases and J by 2 bases, with 10 bases of the junction left unmatched. The CDR3 bases are TGTGCCAGCAGCTTATATGGGACAGGAGGTGGGAACTATGGCTACACCTTC. Translated: CASSLYGTGGGNYGYTF.

The chain recombines TRBV4-3 with TRBJ1-2; D is uncertain. From germline, CDR1 is LGHNA and CDR2 YSLEER. V dropped 1 base and J dropped 5 bases, with 11 bases sitting between them. The CDR3 consists of 14 residues. The CDR3 coding sequence is TGCGCCAGCAGCCAAGGAGGCGGTTTTTATGGCTACACCTTC. It encodes CASSQGGGFYGYTF.

The V and J genes are TRBV11-2 and TRBJ2-3; possibly TRBD1 or TRBD2 for D (5 bases each). Germline V lookup: CDR1 SGHAT, CDR2 FQNNGV. The CDR3 covers 15 residues. V was clipped by 2 bases and J by 0 bases, with 9 bases between them. Written as DNA, the CDR3 is TGTGCCAGCAGCTTATCGGGACGTAGCACAGATACGCAGTATTTT. Its translation: CASSLSGRSTDTQYF.

Comment on this clone: Other DNA sequences in this specimen translate into the identical CDR3. This chain links TRBV6-4 with TRBJ2-3; D unclear. CDR1 is MRHNA, CDR2 SNTAGT, per germline. Trimming removed 0 bases from V and 2 bases from J, with 3 bases in between. The CDR3 runs to 13 residues. The CDR3 loop reads CASSDSDTDTQYF. The CDR3 DNA reads as TGTGCCAGCAGTGACTCGGACACAGATACGCAGTATTTT.